This TCR beta chain was recorded in a study of T cells in localized non-small cell lung cancer. The repertoire was sequenced with immunoSEQ multiplex PCR; TCRdb's copy has only in-frame clones and lacks some. The repertoire holds 1,500 to 1,600 clones, around 32% seen once, with about 18% in the top ten. This specimen was normal lung tissue next to the tumor, taken before any cancer treatment. The sequence derives from a male donor at least 60 years old with stage II squamous cell lung carcinoma.

The CDR3 reads CASSLEVGRAYEQYF. The CDR3 DNA is TGTGCCAGCAGCTTAGAAGTCGGGAGGGCCTACGAGCAGTACTTC. J is TRBJ2-7 and V is TRBV11-3, with TRBD2 identical over 8 bases. Germline CDR1 and CDR2: SGHNT and YENEEA. Trimming removed 0 bases from V and 2 bases from J; junction bases left unmatched: 3. CDR3 size: 15 residues.